The 5 T cell receptor beta chains given below trace back to one sample, sequenced in a study of blood T cell repertoires in COVID-19. Generated by immunoSEQ multiplex PCR, the TCRdb table keeps only in-frame clones and is missing some. This table holds over 300,000 clones, nearly 90% found once. The sample was PBMCs or T cells enriched from blood (not recorded which). Receptor source: a woman in her twenties or thirties who had recovered from COVID-19.

This clone has just one count. This chain connects TRBV19 to TRBJ2-2; a possible D gene is TRBD1 (6 bases). The CDR3 totals 21 residues. Germline V gene lookup returns CDR1 LNHDA and CDR2 SQIVND (reference sequence). The V and J ends lost 4 bases and 4 bases respectively, with 31 bases between them. The CDR3 sequence is CASSTRTAGTSGNPSTGELFF. The CDR3 DNA reads TGTGCCAGTAGTACACGGACAGCCGGGACCTCCGGTAATCCCTCCACCGGGGAGCTGTTTTTT. The full variable domain, completed using reference TRBV19 and TRBJ2-2, is DGGITQSPKYLFRKEGQNVTLSCEQNLNHDAMYWYRQDPGQGLRLIYYSQIVNDFQKGDIAEGYSVSREKKESFPLTVTSAQKNPTAFYLCASSTRTAGTSGNPSTGELFFGEGSRLTVL.

The chain joins TRBV4-3 to TRBJ2-3; a possible D gene is TRBD2 (6 bases). This CDR3 comprises 16 residues. Germline V gene data show CDR1 as LGHNA and CDR2 as YSLEER. The ends were cut back, 4 bases at V and 1 base at J, with 15 bases in the middle. The CDR3: CASSPQWGGGTDTQYF. The CDR3 DNA sequence: TGCGCCAGCAGCCCTCAATGGGGCGGGGGCACAGATACGCAGTATTTT.

This sequence joins TRBV7-3 and TRBJ1-5; 7 bases agree with TRBD1. CDR3 size: 14 residues. The J segment lost 4 bases and the V segment lost 10 bases, leaving 10 bases of the junction unmatched. Looked up from germline, CDR1 is SGHTA and CDR2 is FQGTGA. DNA of the CDR3: TGTGCCACCTCCGAGGGACAGACTAATCAGCCCCAGCATTTT. Amino acid sequence: CATSEGQTNQPQHF.

The V call is TRBV6-5, the J call TRBJ1-5, with D maybe TRBD1 (6 bases). Trimming took 8 bases from V and 0 from J, leaving 11 bases between them. The CDR3 totals 14 residues. Germline V gives CDR1 MNHEY, CDR2 SVGAGI. The CDR3 region has the DNA TGTGCCAGCCTGACAGGTCTTAGCAATCAGCCCCAGCATTTT. It is translated as CASLTGLSNQPQHF.

J is TRBJ1-1 and V is TRBV12-3 or TRBV12-4; D unresolved. The ends were cut back, 7 bases at V and 5 bases at J, with 8 bases in the middle. The CDR3 extends over 11 amino acids. The CDR3 loop is CASKAGTEAFF. CDR3 nucleotides: TGTGCCAGCAAAGCCGGGACTGAAGCTTTCTTT.